This T cell receptor beta chain is from a study of T cells in Graves' hyperthyroidism and ophthalmopathy (dated by TCRdb to between 2018 and 2021). Study-wide context: Peripheral blood was collected at initial diagnosis, before any treatment. To identify TCR V-J signatures that set the groups apart, the researchers used a discovery cohort of 90 to 100 patients, made up of some 41 with Graves' ophthalmopathy and 55 to 65 with stable Graves' hyperthyroidism. Prospective prediction of ophthalmopathy was tested in an independent validation cohort consisting of about 20 hyperthyroidism patients and some 15 patients who later progressed to ophthalmopathy. The 75 to 100 discovery patients were divided at random into training and test sets in a 7:3 ratio. In six Graves' hyperthyroidism patients, the study also compared T-cell repertoires from thyroid tissue with T-cell repertoires from blood. Once sampling was done, hyperthyroidism patients were given methimazole at a starting dose of 30 mg daily, whereas ophthalmopathy patients were given high-dose intravenous methylprednisolone. The paper reports TCR Vbeta CDR3 sequencing of over 130 peripheral blood samples: under 45 ophthalmopathy, under 85 hyperthyroidism and approximately 17 progressor patients.

This clonotype was recorded at least ten times. Its target antigen remains unknown. No base quality information exists; no much larger clone differs at one position. Relative to germline, V is 2 bases shorter and J is 5 bases shorter, with 6 bases between their ends. Its CDR3 holds 13 amino acids, cysteine through phenylalanine. The retained sequence is limited to the CDR3, 39 bases, with the frame set at the first base. The germline V gene encodes CDR1 MNHEY and CDR2 SVGAGI. The TCR beta CDR3 regions were amplified from the RNA transcripts. The TCR CDR3 was subjected to a first round of RT-PCR using the HTBI primer set and the Qiagen OneStep RT-PCR kit. The libraries were constructed in a second round of multiplex PCR and then size-selected and purified. The libraries were sequenced on an Illumina HiSeq2000 using paired-end 100 bp reads. The authors' analysis ran thus. SOAPnuke was used to process the raw data, throwing out any read that contained adapters or uncalled bases, had a mean Phred below 15, or lacked an exact constant-primer or identifier match. High-quality paired reads were merged with COPE v1.2.5, and unique nucleotide sequences were defined as clonotypes. MiTCR v1.1 was used to align the clonotypes against IMGT TRBV, TRBD and TRBJ reference segments. Only V-J combinations with frequency above 0.0001, covering roughly 99% of repertoires, were analysed. The TCS score was defined as the ratio of F50 (clonal expansion) to E x V (chaos), calculated using BLOSUM62-based TCRdist between CDR3 peptides within each V-J. Welch's t-statistics and random forest reduced some 510 V-J features to 13, which were used in a naive Bayes classifier (R e1071). TCRdb itself trimmed the public reads at Q25 with fastp, ran MiXCR and retained productive beta chains. Each entry is one CDR3 protein sequence, shown with its most common DNA and genes. TCRdb, rather than the study authors, made the V and J calls. A total of some 500,000 distinct CDR3 sequences appear in this sample, around 15% of them only once. 15% to 20% of the sample rests with the top ten.

Broader findings and caveats from the paper: Most expanded thyroid clonotypes (frequency above 0.001) were also detected in blood, a finding suggesting that blood repertoires may reflect thyroid immune responses. In validation, progression to ophthalmopathy was predicted by the model with nearly 71% sensitivity and roughly 76% specificity, a median of approximately 7.1 months before onset. No statistical method was used to fix the sample size in advance, and group allocation was not hidden from the investigators. A model built on a 13 V-J signature distinguished ophthalmopathy from stable hyperthyroidism, reaching 87.88% sensitivity and 81% to 83% specificity in cross-validation and 80%/75% in testing.

Stable Graves' hyperthyroidism was defined as no progression to ophthalmopathy during 18 months of follow-up. The hyperthyroidism patients were between 18 and 65 years old and newly diagnosed, with a disease duration of less than 2 months. Any patient with an uncontrolled infection, another autoimmune disease, pregnancy or lactation was excluded. Diagnoses relied on clinical symptoms, serum thyroxine and TRAb, thyroid ultrasound and orbital computed tomography. PBMCs were separated from roughly 9.6 ml of fresh peripheral blood using Ficoll-Paque density gradient centrifugation. Total RNA was extracted with Trizol reagent, and quality was checked on an Agilent 2100 Bioanalyzer.

The sequencing sample was made of blood. The V and J segments used are TRBV6-5 and TRBJ2-2; too little of a D gene remains to name it. The origin of this receptor is a woman aged 18-29 years with Graves' hyperthyroidism. The bases read TGTGCCAGCAGTTACGGTAGAACCGGGGAGCTGTTTTTT. Its amino acids are CASSYGRTGELFF.